This is a list of T cell receptor beta chains from one sample in a study of T cells after yellow fever vaccination. MiXCR, applied by TCRdb to the 5' RACE reads, yields one record per CDR3 protein. The table has about 340,000 distinct CDR3 sequences, roughly 4% seen once. The source was PBMCs, collected 5 days after the yellow fever booster vaccination. The source of these receptors is a man younger than 35 who received the YFV17D yellow fever vaccine. The CDR3 runs from the conserved cysteine through the conserved F or W. D genes are given only for firm matches. Size tells how often a clone was seen (once, few, many) or the class of an expanded clone, and some rows leave it out.

clone size: many
D gene: NA
V gene: TRBV20-1
J gene: TRBJ1-5
CDR3 length: 14
CDR3 DNA: TGCAGTGCTGGGTCACCCAAAGGAGGTCAGCCCCAGCATTTT
CDR3 protein: CSAGSPKGGQPQHF

clone size: NA
D gene: NA
V gene: TRBV20-1
J gene: TRBJ1-3
CDR3 length: 16
CDR3 DNA: TGCAGTGCACCCCCGTCGGGCGCCGGCGGTGGAAACACCATATATTTT
CDR3 protein: CSAPPSGAGGGNTIYF

clone size: NA
D gene: NA
V gene: TRBV30
J gene: TRBJ2-7
CDR3 length: 13
CDR3 DNA: TGTGCCTGGGGGCGGGCAGGCCCCCTGGAGCAGTACTTC
CDR3 protein: CAWGRAGPLEQYF

clone size: many
D gene: TRBD1
V gene: TRBV9
J gene: TRBJ1-5
CDR3 length: 15
CDR3 DNA: TGTGCCAGCAGCGCCGGGCAGGGGGCTGGTCAGCCCCAGCATTTT
CDR3 protein: CASSAGQGAGQPQHF

clone size: NA
D gene: TRBD1
V gene: TRBV29-1
J gene: TRBJ2-7
CDR3 length: 14
CDR3 DNA: TGCAGCGTTGAAGCCGGGACAGTTTCCTACGAGCAGTACTTC
CDR3 protein: CSVEAGTVSYEQYF

clone size: many
D gene: TRBD1
V gene: TRBV5-6
J gene: TRBJ1-4
CDR3 length: 14
CDR3 DNA: TGTGCCAGCAGCTTGTTTCAGGGGGGTGAAAAACTGTTTTTT
CDR3 protein: CASSLFQGGEKLFF

clone size: NA
D gene: TRBD2
V gene: TRBV27
J gene: TRBJ2-3
CDR3 length: 14
CDR3 DNA: TGTGCCAGCAGCGGGGAGGGTGAGGCAGATACGCAGTATTTT
CDR3 protein: CASSGEGEADTQYF

clone size: many
D gene: NA
V gene: TRBV28
J gene: TRBJ2-1
CDR3 length: 13
CDR3 DNA: TGTGCCAGCAGTTTACAGGGCGCCAATGAGCAGTTCTTC
CDR3 protein: CASSLQGANEQFF

clone size: NA
D gene: NA
V gene: TRBV13
J gene: TRBJ2-1
CDR3 length: 15
CDR3 DNA: TGTGCCAGCAGCCCGATTAGGGCAGTCTACAATGAGCAGTTCTTC
CDR3 protein: CASSPIRAVYNEQFF

clone size: NA
D gene: NA
V gene: TRBV19
J gene: TRBJ2-7
CDR3 length: 13
CDR3 DNA: TGTGCCAGTAGTACAACAGGGAGCAACGAGCAGTACTTC
CDR3 protein: CASSTTGSNEQYF

clone size: NA
D gene: TRBD2
V gene: TRBV20-1
J gene: TRBJ2-5
CDR3 length: 18
CDR3 DNA: TGCAGTGCTAGAGATCACGGTTGGAAGCGGGGGGCGGCCGAGACCCAGTACTTC
CDR3 protein: CSARDHGWKRGAAETQYF

clone size: NA
D gene: NA
V gene: TRBV14
J gene: TRBJ2-5
CDR3 length: 15
CDR3 DNA: TGTGCCAGCAGCCAAATCAGGGGAGGCGGAGAGACCCAGTACTTC
CDR3 protein: CASSQIRGGGETQYF

clone size: NA
D gene: NA
V gene: TRBV24-1
J gene: TRBJ2-2
CDR3 length: 15
CDR3 DNA: TGTGCCACCAGTGATTATAGAGGGAGCACCGGGGAGCTGTTTTTT
CDR3 protein: CATSDYRGSTGELFF

clone size: few
D gene: NA
V gene: TRBV10-2
J gene: TRBJ1-5
CDR3 length: 16
CDR3 DNA: TGCGCCAGCAGTCGGGCTTCCCAACGGGGCAATCAGCCCCAGCATTTT
CDR3 protein: CASSRASQRGNQPQHF

clone size: many
D gene: TRBD1
V gene: TRBV6-5
J gene: TRBJ1-6
CDR3 length: 17
CDR3 DNA: TGTGCCAGCAGTTATTCAATTAGGACAGGGAGTAATTCACCCCTCCACTTT
CDR3 protein: CASSYSIRTGSNSPLHF

clone size: few
D gene: NA
V gene: TRBV4-2
J gene: TRBJ1-2
CDR3 length: 14
CDR3 DNA: TGTGCCAGCAGCCACGAAAGTACAGGTTACGGCTACACCTTC
CDR3 protein: CASSHESTGYGYTF

clone size: few
D gene: NA
V gene: TRBV30
J gene: TRBJ2-7
CDR3 length: 13
CDR3 DNA: TGTGCCTGGAGTAGGGAATTTTCCTACGAGCAGTACTTC
CDR3 protein: CAWSREFSYEQYF

clone size: NA
D gene: NA
V gene: TRBV6-5
J gene: TRBJ2-7
CDR3 length: 16
CDR3 DNA: TGTGCCAGCAGTTACCGGGCCCCCGGGGCTAACTACGAGCAGTACTTC
CDR3 protein: CASSYRAPGANYEQYF

clone size: few
D gene: TRBD2
V gene: TRBV12-3/TRBV12-4
J gene: TRBJ2-7
CDR3 length: 14
CDR3 DNA: TGTGCCAGCAGTTTTCGGGGGGGCAATTACGAGCAGTACTTC
CDR3 protein: CASSFRGGNYEQYF

clone size: NA
D gene: NA
V gene: TRBV28
J gene: TRBJ2-3
CDR3 length: 13
CDR3 DNA: TGTGCCAGCAGTTTACTGGTCCGGGATACGCAGTATTTT
CDR3 protein: CASSLLVRDTQYF

clone size: NA
D gene: TRBD1
V gene: TRBV20-1
J gene: TRBJ2-3
CDR3 length: 13
CDR3 DNA: TGCAGTGCACCGGGACAGGGGGTCGATACGCAGTATTTT
CDR3 protein: CSAPGQGVDTQYF

clone size: many
D gene: NA
V gene: TRBV5-1
J gene: TRBJ1-1
CDR3 length: 15
CDR3 DNA: TGCGCCAGCAGCTTGGAGGGGGGGACGAACACTGAAGCTTTCTTT
CDR3 protein: CASSLEGGTNTEAFF

clone size: many
D gene: NA
V gene: TRBV9
J gene: TRBJ2-3
CDR3 length: 14
CDR3 DNA: TGTGCCAGCAGCGCGCGACTAAGGGAGGATACGCAGTATTTT
CDR3 protein: CASSARLREDTQYF

clone size: few
D gene: NA
V gene: TRBV7-2
J gene: TRBJ1-5
CDR3 length: 14
CDR3 DNA: TGTGCCAGCAGCTTAGAGGCAGGTTATCAGCCCCAGCATTTT
CDR3 protein: CASSLEAGYQPQHF

clone size: few
D gene: NA
V gene: TRBV5-4
J gene: TRBJ1-5
CDR3 length: 14
CDR3 DNA: TGTGCCATCAGCCGGGACGGTGACAATCAGCCCCAGCATTTT
CDR3 protein: CAISRDGDNQPQHF

clone size: few
D gene: NA
V gene: TRBV6-5
J gene: TRBJ2-3
CDR3 length: 15
CDR3 DNA: TGTGCCAGCAGTTACGCCAGGCACAGCACAGATACGCAGTATTTT
CDR3 protein: CASSYARHSTDTQYF

clone size: many
D gene: NA
V gene: TRBV5-1
J gene: TRBJ2-5
CDR3 length: 15
CDR3 DNA: TGCGCCAGCAGCTTGGTAGCTGTAACGGGGGAGACCCAGTACTTC
CDR3 protein: CASSLVAVTGETQYF

clone size: many
D gene: NA
V gene: TRBV20-1
J gene: TRBJ2-2
CDR3 length: 14
CDR3 DNA: TGCAGTGCTAGAGATCTGGAACCGACCGGGGAGCTGTTTTTT
CDR3 protein: CSARDLEPTGELFF

clone size: few
D gene: TRBD2
V gene: TRBV5-1
J gene: TRBJ2-1
CDR3 length: 15
CDR3 DNA: TGCGCCAGCAGCTCCCCGGGGGGCTCCTACAATGAGCAGTTCTTC
CDR3 protein: CASSSPGGSYNEQFF

clone size: NA
D gene: NA
V gene: TRBV2
J gene: TRBJ1-5
CDR3 length: 18
CDR3 DNA: TGTGCCAGCAGTGAACGGGGTATCCGACGCTATAGCAATCAGCCCCAGCATTTT
CDR3 protein: CASSERGIRRYSNQPQHF

clone size: few
D gene: NA
V gene: TRBV5-1
J gene: TRBJ1-4
CDR3 length: 15
CDR3 DNA: TGCGCCAGCAGCGAGACCCACGGGGCCAGGGTACAACTGTTTTTT
CDR3 protein: CASSETHGARVQLFF

clone size: NA
D gene: NA
V gene: TRBV24-1
J gene: TRBJ2-1
CDR3 length: 15
CDR3 DNA: TGTGCCACCAGTGAATCGGGGTTGTCCTACAATGAGCAGTTCTTC
CDR3 protein: CATSESGLSYNEQFF

clone size: many
D gene: NA
V gene: TRBV28
J gene: TRBJ2-5
CDR3 length: 17
CDR3 DNA: TGTGCCAGCAGTCCGCTGACTCGACATGATATTGGGGAGACCCAGTACTTC
CDR3 protein: CASSPLTRHDIGETQYF

clone size: many
D gene: TRBD1
V gene: TRBV7-9
J gene: TRBJ2-5
CDR3 length: 15
CDR3 DNA: TGTGCCAGCAGCTTACATGGGACAGGGGGAGAGACCCAGTACTTC
CDR3 protein: CASSLHGTGGETQYF

clone size: NA
D gene: TRBD1
V gene: TRBV7-9
J gene: TRBJ2-5
CDR3 length: 16
CDR3 DNA: TGTGCCAGCAGCTTTATGAAACAGGGGGTTCGAGAGACCCAGTACTTC
CDR3 protein: CASSFMKQGVRETQYF

clone size: many
D gene: NA
V gene: TRBV15
J gene: TRBJ2-2
CDR3 length: 16
CDR3 DNA: TGTGCCACCAGCCGCGGCGGGGTCGGTAGCACCGGGGAGCTGTTTTTT
CDR3 protein: CATSRGGVGSTGELFF

clone size: many
D gene: NA
V gene: TRBV10-3
J gene: TRBJ1-5
CDR3 length: 14
CDR3 DNA: TGTGCCATCAGTGAGATCCAGGGTGGGCAGCCCCAGCATTTT
CDR3 protein: CAISEIQGGQPQHF

clone size: NA
D gene: NA
V gene: TRBV6-5
J gene: TRBJ2-3
CDR3 length: 15
CDR3 DNA: TGTGCCAGCAGCCCGGGCCCGAGGGTCACAGATACGCAGTATTTT
CDR3 protein: CASSPGPRVTDTQYF

clone size: few
D gene: NA
V gene: TRBV20-1
J gene: TRBJ2-5
CDR3 length: 12
CDR3 DNA: TGCAGTGCCCTGACGGACCAAGAGACCCAGTACTTC
CDR3 protein: CSALTDQETQYF

clone size: few
D gene: NA
V gene: TRBV30
J gene: TRBJ2-3
CDR3 length: 15
CDR3 DNA: TGTGCCTGGAGTGTACCCAGCGCCCGCACAGATACGCAGTATTTT
CDR3 protein: CAWSVPSARTDTQYF

clone size: NA
D gene: TRBD2
V gene: TRBV5-1
J gene: TRBJ2-3
CDR3 length: 15
CDR3 DNA: TGCGCCAGCAGCTTTCGCGGGGGGGGTGCAGATACGCAGTATTTT
CDR3 protein: CASSFRGGGADTQYF

clone size: many
D gene: NA
V gene: TRBV6-5
J gene: TRBJ1-1
CDR3 length: 13
CDR3 DNA: TGTGCCAGCAGCCGAGGGGGGAACACTGAAGCTTTCTTT
CDR3 protein: CASSRGGNTEAFF

clone size: few
D gene: TRBD1
V gene: TRBV7-9
J gene: TRBJ1-5
CDR3 length: 16
CDR3 DNA: TGTGCCAGCAGCCAAGAGACAGGGCACCGGAGTCAGCCCCAGCATTTT
CDR3 protein: CASSQETGHRSQPQHF

clone size: many
D gene: NA
V gene: TRBV7-9
J gene: TRBJ2-2
CDR3 length: 13
CDR3 DNA: TGTGCCAGCAGCCCCCAGAGTACCGAAGAGCTGTTTTTT
CDR3 protein: CASSPQSTEELFF

clone size: many
D gene: NA
V gene: TRBV18
J gene: TRBJ2-7
CDR3 length: 14
CDR3 DNA: TGTGCCAGCTCACCACCCGACAGATACTACGAGCAGTACTTC
CDR3 protein: CASSPPDRYYEQYF

clone size: NA
D gene: NA
V gene: TRBV5-6
J gene: TRBJ2-1
CDR3 length: 15
CDR3 DNA: TGTGCCAGCAGCCGGCCGGCGAAAGCCTCCAATGAGCAGTTCTTC
CDR3 protein: CASSRPAKASNEQFF

clone size: NA
D gene: TRBD1
V gene: TRBV18
J gene: TRBJ2-6
CDR3 length: 15
CDR3 DNA: TGTGCCAGCTCATCAGGGACAGCTGGGGCCAACGTCCTGACTTTC
CDR3 protein: CASSSGTAGANVLTF

clone size: many
D gene: NA
V gene: TRBV20-1
J gene: TRBJ1-6
CDR3 length: 15
CDR3 DNA: TGCAGTGCTAGAGATTTGGGCAGCCCTAACTCACCCCTCCACTTT
CDR3 protein: CSARDLGSPNSPLHF

clone size: NA
D gene: TRBD2
V gene: TRBV5-1
J gene: TRBJ2-3
CDR3 length: 15
CDR3 DNA: TGCGCCAGCAGCGCGATGGGCGGGAGAACAGATACGCAGTATTTT
CDR3 protein: CASSAMGGRTDTQYF

clone size: many
D gene: NA
V gene: TRBV7-9
J gene: TRBJ1-6
CDR3 length: 14
CDR3 DNA: TGTGCCAGCAGCTCCGGGACGAAAAATTCACCCCTCCACTTT
CDR3 protein: CASSSGTKNSPLHF

clone size: many
D gene: TRBD2
V gene: TRBV7-2
J gene: TRBJ2-7
CDR3 length: 14
CDR3 DNA: TGTGCCAGCAGCCCTAGCGGGGGGCCCTACGAGCAGTACTTC
CDR3 protein: CASSPSGGPYEQYF

clone size: few
D gene: TRBD1
V gene: TRBV7-2
J gene: TRBJ2-5
CDR3 length: 15
CDR3 DNA: TGTGCCAGCAGTTTTCAGACAGGGGAACAAGAGACCCAGTACTTC
CDR3 protein: CASSFQTGEQETQYF

clone size: NA
D gene: TRBD2
V gene: TRBV29-1
J gene: TRBJ2-3
CDR3 length: 16
CDR3 DNA: TGCAGCGTTGCGGGTCAGCGGGGCTTTTTCACAGATACGCAGTATTTT
CDR3 protein: CSVAGQRGFFTDTQYF

clone size: NA
D gene: NA
V gene: TRBV21-1
J gene: TRBJ1-6
CDR3 length: 13
CDR3 DNA: TGTGCCAGCGTGCCGGTAGCTAAATCACCCCTCCACTTT
CDR3 protein: CASVPVAKSPLHF

clone size: many
D gene: NA
V gene: TRBV5-1
J gene: TRBJ2-3
CDR3 length: 15
CDR3 DNA: TGCGCCAGCAGCTTGGCCGGTGCTAGCACAGATACGCAGTATTTT
CDR3 protein: CASSLAGASTDTQYF